This TCR beta chain was sequenced for a study of neurological immune-mediated disorders. The study's findings and limits: No CDR3 amino acid sequences recurred among expanded clones across subjects, suggesting private repertoires in all groups.

V shed 5 bases and J shed 1 base, with 21 bases lying between them. Germline V gene lookup returns CDR1 SGHAT and CDR2 FQNNGV. CDR3 length: 17 amino acids. On this clonotype itself: As yet, its antigen is unknown.

Noted time point: longitudinal time-point 3. PBMCs stored at -80 C, numbering 2 million, were the origin of the unsorted libraries. TCRdb processed the 5' RACE reads anew with MiXCR; each CDR3 protein has one entry. In the table there are over 90,000 distinct CDR3 sequences, 11% of which are singletons. The gene calls are TRBV11-2 and TRBJ2-7; D not resolved. The source of this sequence is a female donor with HTLV-1-associated myelopathy (HAM/TSP). Sequencing input: PBMCs. CDR3 sequence (DNA): TGTGCCAGCAGCCCACAACAGAGGACCGGCGGTTCCTACGAGCAGTACTTC. Translation gives CASSPQQRTGGSYEQYF.